These 31 T cell receptor beta chains came from one sample sequenced in a study of T cell changes during pregnancy in multiple sclerosis. Profiling relied on immunoSEQ multiplex PCR, and the TCRdb table lists in-frame clones only, not all of them. The sample records under 90,000 clones, just over 90% being singletons. The material was peripheral blood, obtained in the second trimester of pregnancy. The receptors were sampled from a female donor in good health, enrolled as a control in a pregnancy study.

The chain joins TRBV10-2 to TRBJ1-1; no clear D gene. V lost 6 bases and J 6 bases, leaving 11 bases between the germline ends. This CDR3 contains 12 residues. CDR1 and CDR2 from the germline V gene are WSHSY and SAAADI. The CDR3 here is CASRLQSSEAFF. CDR3 coding DNA: TGCGCCAGCAGGTTACAGTCCTCTGAAGCTTTCTTT.

The chain uses TRBV4-3 and TRBJ2-1, with TRBD2 identical over 10 bases. The CDR3 spans 15 residues. Germline V CDR1 and CDR2: LGHNA, YSLEER. J was trimmed by 3 bases and V by 4 bases; bases with no gene match: 3. The CDR3 sequence is CASSLRTSGYNEQFF. The CDR3 DNA reads TGCGCCAGCAGCCTGAGGACTAGCGGCTACAATGAGCAGTTCTTC.

The chain recombines TRBV5-1 with TRBJ2-1; no firm D call. CDR1 SGHRS and CDR2 YFSETQ come from the germline V gene. The CDR3 has 15 residues. V lost 4 bases and J lost 0, with 11 bases in between. The CDR3 is CASSPGVNSYNEQFF. CDR3 in DNA: TGCGCCAGCAGCCCCGGAGTAAACTCCTACAATGAGCAGTTCTTC. Using reference TRBV5-1 and TRBJ2-1 for the parts outside the CDR3, the full variable domain is KAGVTQTPRYLIKTRGQQVTLSCSPISGHRSVSWYQQTPGQGLQFLFEYFSETQRNKGNFPGRFSGRQFSNSRSEMNVSTLELGDSALYLCASSPGVNSYNEQFFGPGTRLTVL.

This rearrangement joins TRBV2 to TRBJ2-3; 8 nucleotides agree with TRBD1. Germline loops: CDR1 SNHLY, CDR2 FYNNEI. V gave up 7 bases and J gave up 3 bases; unmatched junction bases: 6. This CDR3 comprises 14 residues. The CDR3, as DNA: TGTGCCAGCATGATAAGGACAGGGACAGATACGCAGTATTTT. Protein sequence: CASMIRTGTDTQYF. Full variable domain (remainder filled in from reference TRBV2 and TRBJ2-3): EPEVTQTPSHQVTQMGQEVILRCVPISNHLYFYWYRQILGQKVEFLVSFYNNEISEKSEIFDDQFSVERPDGSNFTLKIRSTKLEDSAMYFCASMIRTGTDTQYFGPGTRLTVL.

The V call is TRBV28, the J call TRBJ1-2, with no clear D. Germline V gene lookup returns CDR1 MDHEN and CDR2 SYDVKM. The CDR3 loop spans 11 amino acids. Trimming shortened V by 4 bases and J by 8 bases, and 8 bases separated the two germline ends. CDR3 nucleotides: TGTGCCAGCAGTTCCGCCGGGGGCTACACCTTC. This encodes CASSSAGGYTF.

This chain joins TRBV4-2 and TRBJ2-2, with 7 bases aligning to TRBD1. Losses at the gene ends were 2 bases for V and 2 bases for J; bases not matched to a gene: 5. The germline V gene has CDR1 LGHNA and CDR2 YNFKEQ. The CDR3 spans 16 residues. The CDR3 reads CASSQLTGFNTGELFF. DNA for the CDR3: TGTGCCAGCAGCCAATTGACAGGGTTTAACACCGGGGAGCTGTTTTTT.

The J gene is TRBJ2-1, the V gene TRBV10-3; 9 positions match TRBD1. Germline CDR1 reads ENHRY; CDR2 reads SYGVKD. After removal of 5 bases from V and 1 base from J, the junction contained 6 bases not matched to a gene. The CDR3 loop spans 16 amino acids. The CDR3 DNA sequence: TGTGCCATCAGTTCTCAGGACAGGGGATCCTACAATGAGCAGTTCTTC. Translating gives CAISSQDRGSYNEQFF.

V is TRBV9 and J is TRBJ2-7; the match to TRBD1 covers 8 bases. V gave up 4 bases and J gave up 0 bases; unmatched junction bases: 3. The CDR3 has 14 residues. From germline, CDR1 is SGDLS and CDR2 YYNGEE. The DNA for the CDR3 is TGTGCCAGCAGCTTAGGACAGGGCTCCTACGAGCAGTACTTC. This codes for CASSLGQGSYEQYF.

The chain employs TRBV7-2 and TRBJ1-3, with 9 bases matching TRBD1. J was trimmed by 1 base and V by 5 bases; bases with no gene match: 9. The CDR3 runs 17 residues. The germline gives CDR1 SGHTA, CDR2 FQGNSA. The CDR3 coding sequence is TGTGCCAGCAGCGCTACAGGGGGCGCTTTATCTGGAAACACCATATATTTT. Translated: CASSATGGALSGNTIYF.

The chain combines TRBV28 with TRBJ2-5; 7 nucleotides align to TRBD2. Germline V CDR1 and CDR2: MDHEN, SYDVKM. V shed 0 bases and J 1 base; nucleotides not matched to a gene: 8. The CDR3 length is 17 residues. For the CDR3, the DNA is TGTGCCAGCAGTTTATGGACAAGCGGGGAAGGCCAAGAGACCCAGTACTTC. Protein sequence: CASSLWTSGEGQETQYF.

The V call is TRBV27, the J call TRBJ2-7; a weak D match, TRBD1 (6 bases). This CDR3 is 13 amino acids long. Germline CDR1 is MNHEY and CDR2 is SMNVEV (reference sequence). Trimming took 6 bases from V and 2 from J, leaving 11 bases between them. The CDR3 loop reads CASSGEGAYEQYF. The CDR3 bases are TGTGCCAGCAGCGGCGAGGGGGCCTACGAGCAGTACTTC.

V is TRBV30 and J is TRBJ1-6, with D possibly TRBD1 on 6 matching bases. In germline, CDR1 is GTSNPN, CDR2 SVGIG (reference sequence). The CDR3 length is 14 residues. V lost 0 bases to trimming and J lost 9 bases, with 12 bases between them. The CDR3 nucleotides are TGTGCCTGGAGTGTAGGGGGGGGCGGTTCACCCCTCCACTTT. It translates to CAWSVGGGGSPLHF. Using reference TRBV30 and TRBJ1-6 for the parts outside the CDR3, the full variable domain is SQTIHQWPATLVQPVGSPLSLECTVEGTSNPNLYWYRQAAGRGLQLLFYSVGIGQISSEVPQNLSASRPQDRQFILSSKKLLLSDSGFYLCAWSVGGGGSPLHFGNGTRLTVT.

The J gene is TRBJ1-1, the V gene TRBV19; TRBD1 matches 10 bases. The V segment lost 3 bases and the J segment 8 bases; nucleotides outside the gene matches: 6. Germline CDR1 reads LNHDA; CDR2 reads SQIVND (reference sequence). The CDR3 contains 14 residues. The CDR3 spells CASSIFPDRGEAFF. CDR3 coding DNA: TGTGCCAGTAGTATCTTCCCGGACAGGGGGGAAGCTTTCTTT.

CDR3: CAWSATGNQPQHF. The CDR3 DNA reads TGTGCCTGGAGTGCCACAGGTAATCAGCCCCAGCATTTT. V gene TRBV30 combines with J gene TRBJ1-5, with D possibly matching TRBD1 (5 bases). The CDR3 length is 13 residues. Trimming took 1 base from V and 4 from J, leaving 8 bases between them. The germline gives CDR1 GTSNPN, CDR2 SVGIG (reference sequence).

The CDR3 DNA follows: TGTGCCTGGAGTCCCCGGGGGGGTTACACTGAAGCTTTCTTT. This sequence encodes CAWSPRGGYTEAFF. The chain is built from TRBV30 and TRBJ1-1, with D possibly being TRBD1 (5 bases). The CDR3 is made up of 14 amino acids. Germline V gene data show CDR1 as GTSNPN and CDR2 as SVGIG (reference sequence). The V end lost 2 bases, the J end lost 3 bases, and 13 bases lay between the germline ends.

J is TRBJ1-4 and V is TRBV11-2; D is possibly TRBD1 (5 bases). Germline V gene sequence: CDR1 SGHAT, CDR2 FQNNGV. Trimming stripped 4 bases from V and 8 bases from J, with 14 bases between. CDR3 length: 14 residues. The CDR3 DNA reads TGTGCCAGCAGCTGGGGACTTACGGGGGAAAAACTGTTTTTT. This encodes CASSWGLTGEKLFF. Based on the CDR3 plus reference TRBV11-2 and TRBJ1-4, the full variable domain is EAGVAQSPRYKIIEKRQSVAFWCNPISGHATLYWYQQILGQGPKLLIQFQNNGVVDDSQLPKDRFSAERLKGVDSTLKIQPAKLEDSAVYLCASSWGLTGEKLFFGSGTQLSVL.

This clone has just one count. This chain links TRBV28 with TRBJ1-2; TRBD1 agrees at 12 bases. Germline CDR1 is MDHEN and CDR2 is SYDVKM. This CDR3 region has 14 residues. V lost 7 bases, J lost 2 bases, and 2 bases stayed unmatched. As DNA, the CDR3 is TGTGCCAGCACCGGGACAGGGGGCAACTATGGCTACACCTTC. Amino acid sequence: CASTGTGGNYGYTF.

The V and J genes are TRBV18 and TRBJ1-3, with 9 bases matching TRBD1. The CDR3 has 15 residues. Germline trimming cut 6 bases from V and 1 base from J; bases unmatched to any gene: 4. Germline values: CDR1 KGHSH, CDR2 LQKENI. The CDR3: CASSPGTGSGNTIYF. The CDR3 nucleotides are TGTGCCAGCTCGCCCGGGACAGGGTCTGGAAACACCATATATTTT.

In regard to this clone: An end of the junction differs from the germline gene, which may be a read error. This chain joins TRBV5-4 and TRBJ2-3; the match to TRBD2 covers 9 bases. Germline CDR1 and CDR2: SGHNT and YYREEE (reference sequence). This CDR3 has 13 residues. The CDR3 region has the DNA TGTGCCAGCAGCTCGTTCCCTAGCGGGGAATTAGTTTTT. Translation gives CASSSFPSGELVF.

V is TRBV27 and J is TRBJ2-1; D possibly corresponds to TRBD2 (5 bases). V was shortened by 2 bases and J by 8 bases, with 16 bases between the two germline ends. The CDR3 sequence is 15 residues long. The V gene's germline CDR1 is MNHEY and CDR2 SMNVEV (reference sequence). The CDR3 DNA follows: TGTGCCAGCAGTTTAGACGGGATGACCTCGGATGAGCAGTTCTTC. Its protein is CASSLDGMTSDEQFF.

The chain has TRBV7-9 and TRBJ2-7, with 16 positions matching TRBD2. V was pared by 4 bases and J by 1 base, with 10 bases of the junction left unmatched. The CDR3 has 19 amino acids. CDR1 is SEHNR, CDR2 FQNEAQ, per germline (reference sequence). CDR3 sequence (DNA): TGTGCCAGCAGCTATCTGGGACTAGCGGGAGGGTGGAGGTCCTACGAGCAGTACTTC. It encodes CASSYLGLAGGWRSYEQYF. Full variable domain (missing parts from reference TRBV7-9 and TRBJ2-7): DTGVSQNPRHKITKRGQNVTFRCDPISEHNRLYWYRQTLGQGPEFLTYFQNEAQLEKSRLLSDRFSAERPKGSFSTLEIQRTEQGDSAMYLCASSYLGLAGGWRSYEQYFGPGTRLTVT.

CDR3 in amino acids: CASSYGGRNEQFF. The CDR3 nucleotides read TGTGCCAGCAGTTACGGGGGGAGAAATGAGCAGTTCTTC. J is TRBJ2-1 and V is TRBV6-5; the D gene is possibly TRBD2 (6 bases). V was clipped by 2 bases and J by 7 bases, with 9 bases between them. Germline V gene sequence: CDR1 MNHEY, CDR2 SVGAGI. CDR3 length: 13 amino acids.

This clone has just a few counts. The chain combines TRBV7-9 with TRBJ1-1; D remains ambiguous. This CDR3 region has 14 residues. Looked up from germline, CDR1 is SEHNR and CDR2 is FQNEAQ (reference sequence). Trimming cost V 6 bases and J 7 bases, with 18 bases left between them. In DNA form, the CDR3 reads TGTGCCAGCAGTTTGATCGGGAAGGCCGTTGAAGCTTTCTTT. Its protein is CASSLIGKAVEAFF.

The chain is built from TRBV9 and TRBJ2-7; 9 bases line up with TRBD2. Unmatched junction bases numbered 7, after V lost 2 bases and J lost 7 bases. This CDR3 is built from 14 residues. CDR1 is SGDLS and CDR2 is YYNGEE in the germline V gene. CDR3: CASSVAGGLGEQYF. CDR3 sequence (DNA): TGTGCCAGCAGCGTGGCGGGAGGGTTAGGGGAGCAGTACTTC.

The chain is built from TRBV28 and TRBJ1-1; D is undetermined. Deletions cut 10 bases from V and 3 bases from J, with 21 bases between. Per germline, CDR1 MDHEN and CDR2 SYDVKM. The CDR3 totals 15 residues. DNA for the CDR3: TGTGCCACCGACGGAAGCTCGGAAGCGGACACTGAAGCTTTCTTT. This translates into CATDGSSEADTEAFF.

V and J are TRBV28 and TRBJ1-1; 7 positions agree with TRBD1. The germline CDR1 and CDR2 sequences are MDHEN and SYDVKM. J gave up 3 bases and V 7 bases, and 8 bases lay outside the gene matches. The CDR3 is made up of 14 amino acids. The CDR3 region is CASTSGGMDTEAFF. Here the CDR3 DNA reads TGTGCCAGCACCTCAGGGGGAATGGACACTGAAGCTTTCTTT.

The chain joins TRBV4-1 to TRBJ1-5, with TRBD1 matching 11 bases. CDR3 length: 18 residues. Per the germline V gene, CDR1 is MGHRA and CDR2 is YSYEKL. Germline trimming cut 0 bases from V and 6 bases from J; bases unmatched to any gene: 10. Here the CDR3 DNA reads TGCGCCAGCAGCCAAGATCGGGGGATAGGGACAGGGGGTCAGCCCCAGCATTTT. Residues: CASSQDRGIGTGGQPQHF.

The chain carries TRBV7-7 and TRBJ2-2, with 11 bases matching TRBD2. The CDR3 length is 18 residues. CDR1 SSHAT and CDR2 FNYEAQ come from the germline V gene (reference sequence). V was clipped by 4 bases and J by 0 bases; unmatched bases: 7. The CDR3 reads CASSSNPGLAANTGELFF. The CDR3 DNA follows: TGTGCCAGCAGCTCCAATCCGGGACTAGCGGCGAACACCGGGGAGCTGTTTTTT.

The genes are TRBV6-1 and TRBJ2-7; D is unclear. Between the trimmed V and J ends, which lost 4 bases and 3 bases, there was a span of 4 bases. The CDR3 loop spans 11 amino acids. Germline V gene sequence: CDR1 MNHNS, CDR2 SASEGT. CDR3 nucleotide sequence: TGTGCCAGCAGTGCCCTCTACGAGCAGTACTTC. Protein product: CASSALYEQYF.

The chain recombines TRBV25-1 with TRBJ2-1; D is ambiguous. Trimming pared 3 bases from V and 10 bases from J, leaving 7 bases between. The CDR3 sequence is 11 residues long. In germline, CDR1 is MGHDK, CDR2 SYGVNS. The CDR3 reads CASSDKEEQFF. The CDR3 coding sequence is TGTGCCAGCAGTGACAAGGAGGAGCAGTTCTTC.

This chain connects TRBV6-1 to TRBJ2-1; TRBD1 agrees at 9 bases. The germline V gene encodes CDR1 MNHNS and CDR2 SASEGT. The CDR3 sequence is 14 residues long. V shed 7 bases, J shed 6 bases, and the junction held 7 bases outside the gene matches. The CDR3 reads CASTEGTGSNEQFF. The DNA of the CDR3 is TGTGCCAGCACCGAAGGGACAGGGAGCAATGAGCAGTTCTTC.